This T cell receptor beta chain originates from a study of blood T cell repertoires in COVID-19. Background on the study: Acute and convalescent COVID-19 samples came from the United States, Italy and Spain. PBMCs, B-cell-depleted T cells, or T cells were the source of the cDNA or gDNA that made up the material.

The CDR3 consists of 14 residues. V was pared by 4 bases and J by 6 bases, with 16 bases between. Germline V gene lookup returns CDR1 SGHKS and CDR2 YYEKEE (reference sequence). Original data processing: By means of reference gene primer amplification, nucleated cell counts were estimated. Assay: immunoSEQ multiplex PCR; the TCRdb copy retains only in-frame clones and omits some. The V and J calls and clone size are taken from that table; D and trimming were inferred from the DNA. This sample has roughly 320,000 clones, with approximately 85% found just once. This clonotype was sampled from a human donor in a cohort sampled during active COVID-19. This chain uses TRBV5-5 with TRBJ1-1; D unresolved. Specimen: peripheral blood. The CDR3: CASSLEASWSEAFF. CDR3 sequence (DNA): TGTGCCAGCAGCCTCGAGGCATCTTGGTCTGAAGCTTTCTTT. The whole variable domain, filled in from reference TRBV5-5 and TRBJ1-1, reads DAGVTQSPTHLIKTRGQQVTLRCSPISGHKSVSWYQQVLGQGPQFIFQYYEKEERGRGNFPDRFSARQFPNYSSELNVNALLLGDSALYLCASSLEASWSEAFFGQGTRLTVV.